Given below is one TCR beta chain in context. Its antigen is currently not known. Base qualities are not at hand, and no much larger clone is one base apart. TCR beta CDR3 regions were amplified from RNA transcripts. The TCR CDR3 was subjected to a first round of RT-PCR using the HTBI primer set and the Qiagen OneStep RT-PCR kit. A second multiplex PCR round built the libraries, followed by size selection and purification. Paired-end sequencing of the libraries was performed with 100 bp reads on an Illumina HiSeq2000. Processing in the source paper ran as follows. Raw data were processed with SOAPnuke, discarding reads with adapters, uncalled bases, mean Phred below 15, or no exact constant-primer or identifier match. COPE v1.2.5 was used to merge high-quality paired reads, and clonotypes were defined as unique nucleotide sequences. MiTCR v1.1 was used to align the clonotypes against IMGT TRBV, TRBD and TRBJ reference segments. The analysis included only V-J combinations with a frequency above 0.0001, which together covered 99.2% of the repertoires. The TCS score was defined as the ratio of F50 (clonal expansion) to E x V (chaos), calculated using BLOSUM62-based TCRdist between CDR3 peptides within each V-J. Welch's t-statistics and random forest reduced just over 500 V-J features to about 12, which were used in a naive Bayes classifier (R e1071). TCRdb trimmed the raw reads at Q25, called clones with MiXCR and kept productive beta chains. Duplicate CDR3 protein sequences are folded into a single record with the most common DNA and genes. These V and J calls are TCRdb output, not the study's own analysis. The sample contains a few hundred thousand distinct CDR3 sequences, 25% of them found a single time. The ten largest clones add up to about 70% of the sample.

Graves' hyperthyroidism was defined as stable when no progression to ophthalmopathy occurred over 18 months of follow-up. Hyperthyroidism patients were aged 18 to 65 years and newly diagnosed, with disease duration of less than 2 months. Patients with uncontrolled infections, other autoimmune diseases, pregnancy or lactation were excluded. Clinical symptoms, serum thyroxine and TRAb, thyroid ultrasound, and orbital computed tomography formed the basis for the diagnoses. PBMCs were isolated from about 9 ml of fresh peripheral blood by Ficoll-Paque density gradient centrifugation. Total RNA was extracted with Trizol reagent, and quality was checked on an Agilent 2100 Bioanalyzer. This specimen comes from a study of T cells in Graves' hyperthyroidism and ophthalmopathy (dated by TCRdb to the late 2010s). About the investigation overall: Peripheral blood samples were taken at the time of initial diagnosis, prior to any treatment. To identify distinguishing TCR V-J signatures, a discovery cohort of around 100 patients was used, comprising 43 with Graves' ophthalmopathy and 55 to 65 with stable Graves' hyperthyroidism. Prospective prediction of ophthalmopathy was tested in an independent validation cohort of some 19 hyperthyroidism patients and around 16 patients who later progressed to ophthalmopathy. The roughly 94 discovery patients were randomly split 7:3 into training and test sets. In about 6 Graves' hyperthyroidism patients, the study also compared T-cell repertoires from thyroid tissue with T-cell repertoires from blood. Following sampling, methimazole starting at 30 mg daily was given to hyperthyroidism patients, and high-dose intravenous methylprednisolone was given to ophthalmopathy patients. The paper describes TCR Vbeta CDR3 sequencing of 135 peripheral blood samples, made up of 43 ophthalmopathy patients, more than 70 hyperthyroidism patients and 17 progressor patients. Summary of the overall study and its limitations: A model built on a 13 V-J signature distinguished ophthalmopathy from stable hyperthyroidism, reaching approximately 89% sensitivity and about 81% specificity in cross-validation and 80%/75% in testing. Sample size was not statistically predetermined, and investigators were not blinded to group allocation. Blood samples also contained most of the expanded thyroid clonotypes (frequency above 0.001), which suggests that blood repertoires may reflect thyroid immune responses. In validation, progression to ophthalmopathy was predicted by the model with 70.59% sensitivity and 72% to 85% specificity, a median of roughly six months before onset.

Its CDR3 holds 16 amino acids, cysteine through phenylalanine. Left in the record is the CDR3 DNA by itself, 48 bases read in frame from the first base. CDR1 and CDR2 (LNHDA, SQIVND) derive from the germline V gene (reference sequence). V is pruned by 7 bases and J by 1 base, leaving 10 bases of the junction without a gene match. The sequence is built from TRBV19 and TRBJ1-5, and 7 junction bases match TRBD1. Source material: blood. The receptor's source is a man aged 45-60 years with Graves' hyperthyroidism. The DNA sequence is TGTGCCAGTACAGGGGGGGCGCGGGTAAGCAATCAGCCCCAGCATTTT. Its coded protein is CASTGGARVSNQPQHF.